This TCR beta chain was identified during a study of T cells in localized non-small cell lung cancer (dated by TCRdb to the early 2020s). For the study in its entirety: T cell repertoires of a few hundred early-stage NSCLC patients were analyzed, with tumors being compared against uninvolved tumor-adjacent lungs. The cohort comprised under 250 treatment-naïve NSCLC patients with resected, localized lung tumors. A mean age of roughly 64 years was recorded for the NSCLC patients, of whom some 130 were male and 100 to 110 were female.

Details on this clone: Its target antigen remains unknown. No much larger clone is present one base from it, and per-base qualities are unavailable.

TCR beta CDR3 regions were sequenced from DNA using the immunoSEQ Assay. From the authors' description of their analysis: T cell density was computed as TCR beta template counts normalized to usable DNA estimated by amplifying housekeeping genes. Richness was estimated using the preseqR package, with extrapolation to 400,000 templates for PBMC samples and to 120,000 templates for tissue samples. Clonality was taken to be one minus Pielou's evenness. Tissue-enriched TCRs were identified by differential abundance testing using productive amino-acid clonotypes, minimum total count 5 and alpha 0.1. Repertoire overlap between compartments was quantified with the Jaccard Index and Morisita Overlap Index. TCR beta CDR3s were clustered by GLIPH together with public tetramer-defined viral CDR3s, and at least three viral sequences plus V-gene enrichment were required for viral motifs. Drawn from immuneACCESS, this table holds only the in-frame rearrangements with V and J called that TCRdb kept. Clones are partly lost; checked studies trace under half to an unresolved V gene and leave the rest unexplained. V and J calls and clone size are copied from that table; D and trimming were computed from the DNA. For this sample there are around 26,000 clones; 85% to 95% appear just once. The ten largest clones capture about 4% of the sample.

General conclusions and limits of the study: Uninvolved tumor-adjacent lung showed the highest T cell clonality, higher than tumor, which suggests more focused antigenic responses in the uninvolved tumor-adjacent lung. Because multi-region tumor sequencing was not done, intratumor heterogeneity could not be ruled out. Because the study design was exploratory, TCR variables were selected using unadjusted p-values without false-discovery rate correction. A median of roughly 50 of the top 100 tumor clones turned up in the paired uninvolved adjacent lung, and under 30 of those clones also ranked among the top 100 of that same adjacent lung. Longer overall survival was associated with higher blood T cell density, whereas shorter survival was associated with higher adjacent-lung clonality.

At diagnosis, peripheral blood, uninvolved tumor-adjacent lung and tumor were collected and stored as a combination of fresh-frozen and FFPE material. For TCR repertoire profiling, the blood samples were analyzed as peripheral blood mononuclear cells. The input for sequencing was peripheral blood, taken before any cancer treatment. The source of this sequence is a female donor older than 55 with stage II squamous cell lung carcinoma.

The encoded CDR3 is CASSLLAGTGELFF. The nucleotides read TGTGCCAGCTCCCTTCTAGCGGGCACCGGGGAGCTGTTTTTT. The chain uses TRBV18 and TRBJ2-2, and TRBD2 aligns with 8 junction nucleotides. According to the germline V gene, CDR1 reads KGHSH and CDR2 reads LQKENI. At the junction V is shortened by 6 bases and J by 4 bases; bases outside the gene matches: 4. The CDR3 runs 14 residues from the cysteine to the phenylalanine. CDR3 DNA only is kept here, 42 bases in frame from base 1.